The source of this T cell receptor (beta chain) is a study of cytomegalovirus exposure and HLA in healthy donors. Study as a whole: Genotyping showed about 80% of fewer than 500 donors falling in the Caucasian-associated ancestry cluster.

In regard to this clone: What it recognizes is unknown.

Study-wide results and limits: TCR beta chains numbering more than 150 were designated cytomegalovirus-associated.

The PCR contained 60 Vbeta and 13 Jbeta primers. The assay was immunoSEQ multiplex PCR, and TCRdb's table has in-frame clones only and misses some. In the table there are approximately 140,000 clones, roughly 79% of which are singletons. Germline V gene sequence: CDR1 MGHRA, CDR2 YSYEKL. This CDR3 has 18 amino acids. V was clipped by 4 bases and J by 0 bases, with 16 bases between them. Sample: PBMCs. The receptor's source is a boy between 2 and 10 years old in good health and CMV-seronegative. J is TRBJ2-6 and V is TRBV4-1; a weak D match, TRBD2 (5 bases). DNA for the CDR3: TGCGCCAGCAGCCTCTCGAGGAGGTCTATCTCTGGGGCCAACGTCCTGACTTTC. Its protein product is CASSLSRRSISGANVLTF.